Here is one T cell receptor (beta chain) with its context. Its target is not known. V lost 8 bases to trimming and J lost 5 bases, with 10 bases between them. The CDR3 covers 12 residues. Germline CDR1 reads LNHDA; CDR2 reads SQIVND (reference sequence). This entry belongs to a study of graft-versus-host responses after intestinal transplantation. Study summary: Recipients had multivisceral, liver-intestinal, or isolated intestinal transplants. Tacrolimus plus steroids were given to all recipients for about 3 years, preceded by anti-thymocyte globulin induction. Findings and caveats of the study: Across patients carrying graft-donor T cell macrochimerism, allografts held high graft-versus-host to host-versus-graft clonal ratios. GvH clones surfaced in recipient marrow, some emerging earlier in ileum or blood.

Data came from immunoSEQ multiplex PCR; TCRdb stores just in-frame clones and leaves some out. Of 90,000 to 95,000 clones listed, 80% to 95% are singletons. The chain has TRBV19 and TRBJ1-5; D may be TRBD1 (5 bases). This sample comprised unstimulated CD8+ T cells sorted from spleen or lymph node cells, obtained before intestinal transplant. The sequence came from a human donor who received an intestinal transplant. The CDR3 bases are TGTGCCAGTTCGCCAGGGCATCAGCCCCAGCATTTT. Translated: CASSPGHQPQHF.